This T cell receptor (beta chain) was sequenced during a study of cytomegalovirus exposure and HLA in healthy donors. Study outcomes and limitations: Within the 120 or so validation repertoires, first-cohort TCR clusters tended to co-occur, according to a later analysis.

Germline values: CDR1 MGHDK, CDR2 SYGVNS. The ends lost 7 bases at V and 3 bases at J; junction bases unmatched: 4. The CDR3 covers 14 residues. This clone was seen a single time. Its antigen is as yet unknown. Profiled with immunoSEQ multiplex PCR; TCRdb holds only in-frame clones, not every one. The table records roughly 62,000 clones, 85% to 95% of them present only once. The specimen was PBMCs. The source of this sequence is a man younger than 35 in good health and CMV-seronegative. The chain recombines TRBV25-1 with TRBJ2-1; 9 nucleotides line up with TRBD2. CDR3 protein: CASTASGNYNEQFF. The CDR3 DNA follows: TGTGCCAGCACGGCTAGCGGGAACTACAATGAGCAGTTCTTC.